The 18 T cell receptor beta chains presented below share a single source sample, sequenced in a study of cytomegalovirus exposure and HLA in healthy donors (dated by TCRdb to 2017 to 2019). Library preparation employed the immunoSEQ multiplex PCR assay. The multiplex PCR relied on a mix of 60 forward primers for TCR Vbeta segments and 13 reverse primers for TCR Jbeta segments. Imported from immuneACCESS, the table was reduced by TCRdb to in-frame sequences with V and J called. These copies leave out some clones; in studies compared against another copy, an unresolved V gene accounts for under half, and the cause of the remainder is not known. The sample table shows about 190,000 clones, and more than 60% are seen once. The top ten clones comprise approximately 2.1% of the sample. Sequenced: PBMCs. These TCRs come from a woman aged 25 to 39 in good health and CMV-seropositive.

V gene TRBV25-1 combines with J gene TRBJ1-2; D unresolved. The ends were cut back, 3 bases at V and 3 bases at J, with 8 bases in the middle. Germline CDR1 reads MGHDK; CDR2 reads SYGVNS. The CDR3 is 13 residues long. The CDR3: CASSDRWDYGYTF. CDR3 sequence (DNA): TGTGCCAGCAGTGACAGGTGGGACTATGGCTACACCTTC.

A few counts support this clone. The chain combines TRBV5-1 with TRBJ2-3, with a possible D match to TRBD2 (5 bases). V was pared by 1 base and J by 3 bases, with 12 bases between. The CDR3 runs 15 residues. Germline lookup yields CDR1 SGHRS and CDR2 YFSETQ. The CDR3 DNA sequence: TGCGCCAGCAGCTTGCTGCCGGGGTCAACAGATACGCAGTATTTT. This codes for CASSLLPGSTDTQYF.

The table lists this clone with a count of one. This chain connects TRBV5-1 to TRBJ2-3, with 7 bases lining up with TRBD1. Trimming cost V 0 bases and J 5 bases; bases outside gene matches: 3. CDR3 size: 14 residues. The germline gives CDR1 SGHRS, CDR2 YFSETQ. CDR3 in DNA: TGCGCCAGCAGCTTGGGACAGGGTGTAGATACGCAGTATTTT. Amino acid sequence: CASSLGQGVDTQYF.

This chain uses TRBV18 with TRBJ2-1; maybe TRBD2 (6 bases). The CDR3 runs 18 residues. Per the germline V gene, CDR1 is KGHSH and CDR2 is LQKENI. The V end lost 2 bases, the J end lost 7 bases, and 24 bases lay between the germline ends. This CDR3 reads CASSPMLSPGGHNNEQFF. Written as DNA, the CDR3 is TGTGCCAGCTCACCAATGTTATCGCCTGGAGGGCACAATAATGAGCAGTTCTTC.

This clone appeared a single time. The chain is built from TRBV6-5 and TRBJ2-5; a weak D match, TRBD1 (6 bases). The end of the DNA is better explained by TRBJ2-7, so the J call may be wrong. Germline loops: CDR1 MNHEY, CDR2 SVGAGI. This CDR3 is built from 15 residues. CDR3 bases: TGTGCCAGCAGTAGTCCCGCGACACAGGGCCACGAGCAGTACTTC. It codes for CASSSPATQGHEQYF.

This clone was detected only once. The chain carries TRBV9 and TRBJ2-7, with D perhaps matching TRBD1 (6 bases). There are 15 residues in the CDR3. The V end lost 3 bases, the J end lost 2 bases, and 15 bases lay between the germline ends. Germline loops: CDR1 SGDLS, CDR2 YYNGEE. CDR3 coding DNA: TGTGCCAGCAGCGAGACCCCGGACAGCACCTACGAGCAGTACTTC. This gives the protein CASSETPDSTYEQYF.

This chain connects TRBV11-2 to TRBJ1-5; the D gene is possibly TRBD1 (5 bases). The CDR3 runs to 15 residues. Looked up from germline, CDR1 is SGHAT and CDR2 is FQNNGV. The V end lost 6 bases, the J end lost 6 bases, and 18 bases lay between the germline ends. The CDR3 DNA reads as TGTGCCAGCAGTACCGACCGAACGGGGGGTCAGCCCCAGCATTTT. It yields the protein CASSTDRTGGQPQHF.

This rearrangement joins TRBV29-1 to TRBJ2-7; 8 nucleotides match TRBD2. After removal of 5 bases from V and 1 base from J, the junction contained 7 bases not matched to a gene. The CDR3 sequence is 14 residues long. CDR1 and CDR2 (germline): SQVTM, ANQGSEA. The CDR3 coding sequence is TGCAGCGTTCGCCGGGGGGGCGGATCCTACGAGCAGTACTTC. Its translation is CSVRRGGGSYEQYF.

The V gene is TRBV11-3, the J gene TRBJ2-7, with unresolved D. Germline loops: CDR1 SGHNT, CDR2 YENEEA. The CDR3 totals 15 residues. V dropped 4 bases and J dropped 1 base, with 14 bases sitting between them. Written as DNA, the CDR3 is TGTGCCAGCAGCTATCCGACAAGAAAGTCCTACGAGCAGTACTTC. Its protein is CASSYPTRKSYEQYF.

This chain links TRBV9 with TRBJ2-2, with 10 bases aligning to TRBD2. In germline, CDR1 is SGDLS, CDR2 YYNGEE. The CDR3 covers 21 residues. J lost 2 bases, V lost 0 bases, and 16 bases had no gene match. The CDR3 DNA follows: TGTGCCAGCAGCGTAGATGTGGTGGTAGCGGGGGGATATGTAAACACCGGGGAGCTGTTTTTT. It is translated as CASSVDVVVAGGYVNTGELFF.

The V call is TRBV5-1, the J call TRBJ1-1; D perhaps matches TRBD1 (5 bases). Germline assignment: CDR1 SGHRS and CDR2 YFSETQ. V gave up 4 bases and J gave up 3 bases, with 13 bases separating them. The CDR3 is made up of 14 amino acids. CDR3 DNA: TGCGCCAGCAGCCAACCGGGACTAGACACTGAAGCTTTCTTT. This translates into CASSQPGLDTEAFF.

This chain connects TRBV5-1 to TRBJ2-1, with TRBD2 identical over 14 bases. Germline V lookup: CDR1 SGHRS, CDR2 YFSETQ. The junction had 18 bases not matched to a gene; V was cut back by 2 bases and J by 2 bases. The CDR3 totals 22 residues. CDR3 residues: CASSFSRAGGTSGSRTYNEQFF. The CDR3 region has the DNA TGCGCCAGCAGCTTCAGCCGTGCGGGTGGGACTAGCGGGAGCAGGACCTACAATGAGCAGTTCTTC.

V and J are TRBV28 and TRBJ2-7, with 14 bases that match TRBD2. V trimming: 6 bases; J trimming: 1 base; junction bases outside the gene matches: 5. The CDR3 covers 16 residues. The germline gives CDR1 MDHEN, CDR2 SYDVKM. The CDR3 region has the DNA TGTGCCAGCAGCTCCGGGACTAGCGGGAGATCCTACGAGCAGTACTTC. Translating gives CASSSGTSGRSYEQYF.

The gene calls are TRBV4-2 and TRBJ1-5; perhaps TRBD1 as D (6 bases). V was pared by 4 bases and J by 4 bases, with 26 bases between. The CDR3 sequence is 19 residues long. Germline V CDR1 and CDR2: LGHNA, YNFKEQ. The CDR3 coding sequence is TGTGCCAGCAGCCGGTACCGGGACACCCTTCAAACTTTGAATCAGCCCCAGCATTTT. It specifies CASSRYRDTLQTLNQPQHF.

CDR3 protein: CASSFSERESTDTQYF. In DNA form, the CDR3 reads TGTGCCAGCAGTTTCTCAGAGCGGGAGAGTACAGATACGCAGTATTTT. This chain joins TRBV6-5 and TRBJ2-3; 8 nucleotides match TRBD2. J was trimmed by 3 bases and V by 4 bases; bases with no gene match: 9. The CDR3 contains 16 residues. From germline, CDR1 is MNHEY and CDR2 SVGAGI.

In its sample, this clone was seen once. The chain couples TRBV30 to TRBJ2-3; 7 nucleotides match TRBD1. The CDR3 totals 13 residues. Germline V gene data show CDR1 as GTSNPN and CDR2 as SVGIG (reference sequence). Trimming cost V 5 bases and J 1 base; bases outside gene matches: 3. CDR3 protein: CAWDRAGTDTQYF. In nucleotides, the CDR3 is TGTGCCTGGGACAGGGCAGGCACAGATACGCAGTATTTT.

J is TRBJ2-1 and V is TRBV4-1; 7 bases are a match to TRBD1. Trimming at V came to 2 bases and at J to 5 bases, leaving 6 bases not matched to a gene. The CDR3 totals 15 residues. Germline-derived CDR1 and CDR2 are MGHRA and YSYEKL. The CDR3 DNA reads TGCGCCAGCAGCCAACTCCCTGGACAGGACAATGAGCAGTTCTTC. Translation: CASSQLPGQDNEQFF.

In its sample, this clone was seen a few times. The chain recombines TRBV7-9 with TRBJ2-4, with 9 bases lining up with TRBD1. Germline trimming cut 1 base from V and 2 bases from J; bases unmatched to any gene: 6. The V gene's germline CDR1 is SEHNR and CDR2 FQNEAQ (reference sequence). The CDR3 has 17 residues. CDR3 DNA: TGTGCCAGCAGCTTAGAGGGGACAGGGTGGTCCAAAAACATTCAGTACTTC. Protein sequence: CASSLEGTGWSKNIQYF.